Detailed here is one TCR beta chain. A J-beta primer mix and a sample-barcoded 5' primer were used in a second PCR of about 7 to 12 cycles. TCRdb re-called the 5' RACE reads through MiXCR, storing one row per CDR3 protein. The sample carries more than 900,000 distinct CDR3 sequences, approximately 25% recorded once. The data were taken from a study of blood T cells in healthy people across ages. Per the germline V gene, CDR1 is SGHRS and CDR2 is YFSETQ. This CDR3 comprises 14 residues. V was shortened by 6 bases and J by 1 base, with 12 bases between the two germline ends. The donors, aged roughly 6 to 90, were healthy Caucasians from Russia. The same sample was also studied in work on T cells of mothers and their children. Per that paper: Donors comprised three healthy Caucasian mothers plus their six children.

The chain employs TRBV5-1 and TRBJ2-3, with TRBD1 as a possible D gene (6 bases). The sequenced sample consisted of blood. The clonotype was recovered from a girl aged 2 to 10 in good health. The CDR3 sequence: CASTTGSGTDTQYF. The CDR3 nucleotides are TGCGCCAGCACCACAGGGTCCGGCACAGATACGCAGTATTTT.